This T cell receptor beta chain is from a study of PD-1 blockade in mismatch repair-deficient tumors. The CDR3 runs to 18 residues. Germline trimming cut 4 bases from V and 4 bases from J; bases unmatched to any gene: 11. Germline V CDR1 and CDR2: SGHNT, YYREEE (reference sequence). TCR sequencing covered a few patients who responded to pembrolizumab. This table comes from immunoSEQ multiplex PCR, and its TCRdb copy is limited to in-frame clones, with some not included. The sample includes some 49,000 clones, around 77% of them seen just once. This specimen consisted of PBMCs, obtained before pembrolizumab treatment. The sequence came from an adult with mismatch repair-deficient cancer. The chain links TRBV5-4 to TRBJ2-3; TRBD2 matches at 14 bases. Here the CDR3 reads CASSTTGTSGSWADTQYF. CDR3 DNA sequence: TGTGCCAGCAGCACTACCGGGACTAGCGGGAGTTGGGCAGATACGCAGTATTTT.